This T cell receptor (beta chain) appears in the sequencing data of a study of response to subunit inactivated influenza vaccine. TCRdb independently ran MiXCR on the RT-PCR reads; one entry per CDR3 protein. The profile shows about 500,000 distinct CDR3 sequences, over 10% of them singletons. Details on this clonotype: Its antigen is undetermined. One base away lies a much larger clone, so this may be a sequencing read error.

Trimming removed 4 bases from V and 5 bases from J; junction bases left unmatched: 7. Germline V gene lookup returns CDR1 SGHRS and CDR2 YFSETQ. The CDR3 spans 14 residues. Whole-study results and caveats: Authors suggested each seasonal influenza vaccination recruits few new T cells.

The V gene is TRBV5-1, the J gene TRBJ2-7, with TRBD1 identical over 9 bases. This receptor was taken from a man aged 45 to 65 who received an inactivated influenza vaccine. The specimen comprised PBMCs from blood, sampled roughly 46 days after vaccination. CDR3 nucleotide sequence: TGCGCCAGCAGCCAATGGACAGGGGAAAACGAGCAGTACTTC. The encoded protein is CASSQWTGENEQYF.